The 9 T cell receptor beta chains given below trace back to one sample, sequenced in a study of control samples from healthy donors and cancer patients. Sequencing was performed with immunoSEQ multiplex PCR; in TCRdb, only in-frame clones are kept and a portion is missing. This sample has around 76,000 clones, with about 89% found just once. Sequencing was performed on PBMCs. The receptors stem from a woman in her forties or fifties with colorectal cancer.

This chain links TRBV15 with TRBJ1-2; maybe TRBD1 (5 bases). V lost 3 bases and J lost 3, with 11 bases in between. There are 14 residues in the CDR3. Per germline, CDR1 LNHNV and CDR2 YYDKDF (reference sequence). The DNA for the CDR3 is TGTGCCACCAGCAGCAGGGAAATCGACTATGGCTACACCTTC. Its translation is CATSSREIDYGYTF.

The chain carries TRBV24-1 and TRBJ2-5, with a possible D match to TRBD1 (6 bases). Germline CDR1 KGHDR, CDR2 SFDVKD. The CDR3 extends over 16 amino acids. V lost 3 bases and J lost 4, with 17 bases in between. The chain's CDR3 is CATSDPSRGRGETQYF. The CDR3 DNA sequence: TGTGCCACCAGTGATCCTTCCAGGGGAAGAGGAGAGACCCAGTACTTC.

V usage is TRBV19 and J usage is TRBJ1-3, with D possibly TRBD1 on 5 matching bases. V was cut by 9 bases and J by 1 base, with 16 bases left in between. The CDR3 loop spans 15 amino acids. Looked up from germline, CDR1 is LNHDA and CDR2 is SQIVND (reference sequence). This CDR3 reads CAREGLRGSGNTIYF. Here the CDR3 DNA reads TGTGCCAGAGAGGGCCTAAGGGGTTCTGGAAACACCATATATTTT.

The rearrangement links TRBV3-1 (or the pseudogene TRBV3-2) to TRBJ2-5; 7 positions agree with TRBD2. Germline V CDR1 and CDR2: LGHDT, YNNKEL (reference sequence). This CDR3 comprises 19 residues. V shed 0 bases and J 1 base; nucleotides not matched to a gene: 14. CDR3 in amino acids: CASSQDILGLAASQETQYF. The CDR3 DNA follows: TGTGCCAGCAGCCAAGATATTTTGGGGCTAGCGGCTTCCCAAGAGACCCAGTACTTC.

The CDR3 DNA reads TGTGCCAGCAGTGAACGGCAGGGCGAGGGGGAGCTGTTTTTT. It translates to CASSERQGEGELFF. This rearrangement joins TRBV2 to TRBJ2-2; D may be TRBD1 (5 bases). CDR3 length equals 14 residues. V dropped 2 bases and J dropped 8 bases, with 12 bases sitting between them. Germline CDR1 SNHLY, CDR2 FYNNEI.

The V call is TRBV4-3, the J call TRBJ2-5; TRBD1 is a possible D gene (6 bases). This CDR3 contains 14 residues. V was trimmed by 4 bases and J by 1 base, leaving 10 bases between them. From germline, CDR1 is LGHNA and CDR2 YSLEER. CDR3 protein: CASSRNRVQETQYF. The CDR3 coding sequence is TGCGCCAGCAGCCGTAACAGGGTCCAAGAGACCCAGTACTTC.

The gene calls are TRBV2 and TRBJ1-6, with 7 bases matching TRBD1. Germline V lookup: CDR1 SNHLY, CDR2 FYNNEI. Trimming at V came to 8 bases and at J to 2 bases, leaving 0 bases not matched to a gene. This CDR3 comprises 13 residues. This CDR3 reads CASGTAYNSPLHF. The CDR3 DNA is TGTGCCAGCGGGACAGCCTATAATTCACCCCTCCACTTT.

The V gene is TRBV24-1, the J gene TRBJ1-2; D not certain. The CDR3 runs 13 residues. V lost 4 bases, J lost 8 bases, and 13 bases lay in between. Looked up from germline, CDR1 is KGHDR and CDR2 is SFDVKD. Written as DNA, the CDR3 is TGTGCCACCAGTGACCAGGTGGACGAAGGCTACACCTTC. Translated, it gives CATSDQVDEGYTF.

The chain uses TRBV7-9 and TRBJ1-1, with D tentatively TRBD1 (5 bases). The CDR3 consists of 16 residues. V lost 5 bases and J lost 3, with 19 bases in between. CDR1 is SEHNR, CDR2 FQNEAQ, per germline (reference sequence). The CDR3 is CASSPGRQTGDTEAFF. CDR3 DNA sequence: TGTGCCAGCAGCCCCGGGAGACAGACTGGGGACACTGAAGCTTTCTTT.